Below, one T cell receptor beta chain is given with its context. The target antigen is unknown. The data are from a study of PD-L1 blockade in urothelial cancer. At the level of the study: Male sex and bladder-origin urothelial cancer were recorded for about 90% of the roughly 30 patients. Peripheral blood specimens exhibited a median yield of about 140,000 T cells. Study-level points and caveats: It was durable-benefit patients whose tumor-associated blood clones expanded more at 3 weeks.

This CDR3 comprises 16 residues. The germline CDR1 and CDR2 sequences are MDHEN and SYDVKM. V was trimmed by 4 bases and J by 0 bases, leaving 13 bases between them. Clones were sequenced by immunoSEQ multiplex PCR, and TCRdb holds only the in-frame ones, with some missing. The repertoire holds some 89,000 clones, with 85% to 90% as singletons. Time point meaning: pretreatment peripheral blood. The sample was PBMCs, taken around atezolizumab (anti-PD-L1) treatment. The TCR was taken from a man aged 55 to 70 with urothelial cancer. This chain connects TRBV28 to TRBJ2-4, with a tentative D call TRBD1 (5 bases). CDR3: CASSSTELLAKNIQYF. CDR3 DNA sequence: TGTGCCAGCAGTTCGACAGAGCTCTTAGCCAAAAACATTCAGTACTTC.